This note documents a single TCR beta chain sequence. What it recognizes is unknown. The data belong to a study of cytomegalovirus exposure and HLA in healthy donors. Overall study findings and caveats: A cluster of highly shared sequence variants was likely a sequencing artifact.

J was trimmed by 8 bases and V by 2 bases; bases with no gene match: 11. Germline CDR1 SGHTA, CDR2 FQGNSA. CDR3 length: 16 residues. Primers: 60 Vbeta forward and 13 Jbeta reverse. TCRdb's copy holds only in-frame clones and misses some; the assay was immunoSEQ multiplex PCR. The sample holds 150,000 or so clones, 76% seen once. The chain combines TRBV7-2 with TRBJ2-1, with 8 bases that match TRBD2. The sequenced sample was PBMCs. The source of this sequence is a male donor in good health and CMV-seronegative. CDR3 sequence reads: CASSLSSSGGLDEQFF. In DNA form, the CDR3 reads TGTGCCAGCAGCTTATCATCGAGCGGGGGTCTCGATGAGCAGTTCTTC.